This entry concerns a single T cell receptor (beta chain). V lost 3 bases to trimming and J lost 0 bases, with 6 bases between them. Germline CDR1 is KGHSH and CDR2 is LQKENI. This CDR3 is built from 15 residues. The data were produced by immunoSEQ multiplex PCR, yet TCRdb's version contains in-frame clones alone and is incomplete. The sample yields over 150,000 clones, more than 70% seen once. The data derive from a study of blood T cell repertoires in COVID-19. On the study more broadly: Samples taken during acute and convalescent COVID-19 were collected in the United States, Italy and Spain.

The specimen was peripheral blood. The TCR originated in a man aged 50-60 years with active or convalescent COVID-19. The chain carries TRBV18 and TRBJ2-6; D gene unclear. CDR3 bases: TGTGCCAGCTCACCGGGCCACTCTGGGGCCAACGTCCTGACTTTC. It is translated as CASSPGHSGANVLTF.